This T cell receptor beta chain is from a study of blood T cell repertoires in COVID-19. Per the original data handling: Reference gene primers were amplified, and this amplification served to estimate nucleated cell counts. TCRdb's table, derived via immunoSEQ multiplex PCR, lists solely in-frame clones and lacks some. D and trimming come from the DNA, and the V and J calls and clone size come from that table. The repertoire holds a few hundred thousand clones, with roughly 87% as singletons. Germline V CDR1 and CDR2: SNHLY, FYNNEI. This CDR3 region has 13 residues. The V gene lost 3 bases and the J gene lost 5 bases, with 10 bases spanning the gap.

V usage is TRBV2 and J usage is TRBJ1-1, with TRBD1 as a possible D gene (5 bases). The sample taken for sequencing was PBMCs or T cells enriched from blood (not recorded which). This TCR was sampled from a woman in her twenties or thirties who had recovered from COVID-19. Written as DNA, the CDR3 is TGTGCCAGCAGTGACAGGGTAGAAACTGAAGCTTTCTTT. Translating it yields CASSDRVETEAFF.